This section outlines one T cell receptor (beta chain) sequence together with its context. Its antigen is not known. The CDR3 has 16 amino acids. The data were taken from a study of T cells expressing NK-cell markers. Study context: Sorted T-cell subsets CD3+CD56+NKG2C+, CD3+CD56+NKG2C- and CD3+CD56-NKG2C+ were TCR beta-sequenced. HCMV seropositivity characterized seven of the eight sequenced donors, and seronegativity one.

Broader study findings: Dominant NKG2C+ clonotypes accounted for roughly 1.0-8% of CD8+ T cells in a handful of donors.

Production of TCR beta cDNA relied on 5'RACE template switching with UMIs. For each CDR3 protein, TCRdb gives one entry from its re-call of the 5' RACE reads, without DNA. The sample shows some 600,000 distinct CDR3 sequences, and around 4% sits with its ten largest clones. This receptor was taken from a man aged 18-30 years in good health. The V call is TRBV12-3 or TRBV12-4, the J call TRBJ1-2. Sequencing was carried out using blood T cells: a sorted CD56 or NKG2C T cell subset, CD4+ or CD8+ T cells, or bulk PBMC T cells (not recorded which). The CDR3: CASSLLPGLANYGYTF.